The 32 T cell receptor beta chains below come from one sample, sequenced in a study of cytomegalovirus exposure and HLA in healthy donors (dated by TCRdb to between 2016 and 2019). Library preparation used the immunoSEQ multiplex PCR assay. The multiplex PCR relied on a mix of 60 forward primers for TCR Vbeta segments and 13 reverse primers for TCR Jbeta segments. This immuneACCESS table, as held by TCRdb, lists in-frame sequences with V and J called but not all clones. Of the missing ones, under half trace to an unresolved V gene in checked studies; the others have no known cause. This sample's table lists 60,000 to 100,000 clones. About 4.6% of the sample rests with the top ten. The specimen sequenced was PBMCs. These receptors all come from a man aged 30 to 45 in good health and CMV-seronegative.

This sequence joins TRBV29-1 and TRBJ2-6; D perhaps matches TRBD1 (6 bases). V lost 4 bases and J lost 8, with 15 bases in between. Germline CDR1 SQVTM, CDR2 ANQGSEA. The CDR3 has 14 amino acids. Written as DNA, the CDR3 is TGCAGCGTTGGGCCCGCAGGGGAGACCAACGTCCTGACTTTC. It translates to CSVGPAGETNVLTF.

J is TRBJ2-1 and V is TRBV10-1; 10 nucleotides agree with TRBD2. Germline lookup yields CDR1 WNHNN and CDR2 SYGVQD (reference sequence). The CDR3 has 15 residues. V shed 5 bases, J shed 4 bases, and the junction held 5 bases outside the gene matches. The CDR3 nucleotides read TGCGCCAGCAGTATAAGCGGGGGGGCTTACAATGAGCAGTTCTTC. Its protein product is CASSISGGAYNEQFF.

The rearrangement joins TRBV6-1 to TRBJ1-2; TRBD1 is a possible D gene (5 bases). Germline V gives CDR1 MNHNS, CDR2 SASEGT. This CDR3 region has 14 residues. Deletions cut 6 bases from V and 4 bases from J, with 15 bases between. This CDR3 reads CASRVVGEAYGYTF. DNA of the CDR3: TGTGCCAGCAGAGTGGTGGGGGAGGCCTATGGCTACACCTTC.

The genes are TRBV9 and TRBJ1-1; 7 nucleotides line up with TRBD1. The J segment lost 0 bases and the V segment lost 2 bases, leaving 4 bases of the junction unmatched. Germline CDR1 SGDLS, CDR2 YYNGEE. There are 15 residues in the CDR3. This CDR3 is CASSVGTALNTEAFF. CDR3 bases: TGTGCCAGCAGCGTGGGGACAGCCTTGAACACTGAAGCTTTCTTT.

The chain joins TRBV6-4 to TRBJ2-4; 10 bases align to TRBD2. The germline V gene has CDR1 MRHNA and CDR2 SNTAGT. The V and J ends lost 6 bases and 1 base, in that order; junction bases with no gene match: 9. This CDR3 has 17 residues. The CDR3 protein is CASSGTSESGAKNIQYF. Written as DNA, the CDR3 is TGTGCCAGCAGCGGGACTAGCGAGTCCGGGGCCAAAAACATTCAGTACTTC.

The chain carries TRBV15 and TRBJ1-2, with 7 nucleotides matching TRBD1. The CDR3 totals 14 residues. The V gene end was trimmed by 5 bases and the J gene end by 3 bases; junction bases not matched to a gene: 6. Germline V CDR1 and CDR2: LNHNV, YYDKDF (reference sequence). The chain's CDR3 is CATSSIDRDYGYTF. CDR3 DNA: TGTGCCACCAGCTCCATCGACAGGGACTATGGCTACACCTTC.

Here the CDR3 reads CASSILGGLLTSGNTIYF. The DNA of the CDR3 is TGTGCCAGTAGTATTCTGGGAGGTTTGCTGACTTCTGGAAACACCATATATTTT. V gene TRBV19 combines with J gene TRBJ1-3; D ambiguous. With 3 bases removed from V and 1 base from J, the gap between germline ends came to 19 bases. The CDR3 runs to 18 residues. CDR1 and CDR2 from the germline V gene are LNHDA and SQIVND (reference sequence).

The chain couples TRBV7-3 to TRBJ1-3; D not certain. CDR3 size: 15 residues. Germline CDR1 reads SGHTA; CDR2 reads FQGTGA. V gave up 2 bases and J gave up 0 bases, with 8 bases separating them. This chain's CDR3 is CASSLQANSGNTIYF. The CDR3 nucleotides read TGTGCCAGCAGCTTACAGGCTAACTCTGGAAACACCATATATTTT.

The chain carries TRBV2 and TRBJ1-1; 7 nucleotides line up with TRBD1. The V gene's germline CDR1 is SNHLY and CDR2 FYNNEI. V lost 10 bases and J lost 0; bases outside the gene matches: 8. CDR3 length: 14 residues. The CDR3 sequence: CATRVGQMNTEAFF. The DNA of the CDR3 is TGTGCCACCAGGGTGGGACAGATGAACACTGAAGCTTTCTTT.

V gene TRBV5-1 combines with J gene TRBJ2-7, with 9 bases lining up with TRBD1. CDR1 and CDR2 (germline): SGHRS, YFSETQ. The ends lost 0 bases at V and 3 bases at J; junction bases unmatched: 4. This CDR3 is 15 amino acids long. CDR3 residues: CASSLAQGADYEQYF. CDR3 bases: TGCGCCAGCAGCTTGGCACAGGGGGCGGACTACGAGCAGTACTTC.

This chain uses TRBV10-1 with TRBJ2-2; tentative D call: TRBD2 (6 bases). Germline V gives CDR1 WNHNN, CDR2 SYGVQD (reference sequence). Deletions cut 2 bases from V and 6 bases from J, with 10 bases between. The CDR3 covers 14 residues. The CDR3, as DNA: TGCGCCAGCAGTGAGACAGGAGGGTCCGGGGAGCTGTTTTTT. Residues: CASSETGGSGELFF.

The J gene is TRBJ1-6, the V gene TRBV7-2; no firm D call. CDR1 and CDR2 (germline): SGHTA, FQGNSA. This CDR3 region has 15 residues. V was clipped by 8 bases and J by 0 bases, with 11 bases between them. This chain's CDR3 is CASRLTISYNSPLHF. The CDR3 region has the DNA TGTGCCAGCCGTCTGACAATCTCCTATAATTCACCCCTCCACTTT.

V gene TRBV7-2 combines with J gene TRBJ2-1, with 13 positions matching TRBD2. The CDR3 is 16 amino acids. V was clipped by 4 bases and J by 8 bases; unmatched bases: 8. The germline V gene has CDR1 SGHTA and CDR2 FQGNSA. The CDR3 spells CASSSRTSGSRYEQFF. Written as DNA, the CDR3 is TGTGCCAGCAGCTCCAGGACTAGCGGGAGTAGGTATGAGCAGTTCTTC. Full variable domain (missing parts from reference TRBV7-2 and TRBJ2-1): GAGVSQSPSNKVTEKGKDVELRCDPISGHTALYWYRQSLGQGLEFLIYFQGNSAPDKSGLPSDRFSAERTGGSVSTLTIQRTQQEDSAVYLCASSSRTSGSRYEQFFGPGTRLTVL.

Notes on this clone: The same CDR3 is also encoded by other DNA sequences in this sample. The rearrangement uses TRBV9 and TRBJ1-2, with TRBD1 identical over 10 bases. The J segment lost 4 bases and the V segment lost 3 bases, leaving 3 bases of the junction unmatched. The germline gives CDR1 SGDLS, CDR2 YYNGEE. The CDR3 totals 14 residues. Here the CDR3 DNA reads TGTGCCAGCAGCGCAGGACAGGGGGGCTATGGCTACACCTTC. It translates to CASSAGQGGYGYTF.

The J gene is TRBJ1-2, the V gene TRBV18, with D perhaps matching TRBD1 (5 bases). V was clipped by 3 bases and J by 3 bases, with 14 bases between them. The V gene's germline CDR1 is KGHSH and CDR2 LQKENI. This CDR3 comprises 15 residues. CDR3: CASSPTKGLDYGYTF. The CDR3 nucleotides are TGTGCCAGCTCACCCACAAAGGGGTTGGACTATGGCTACACCTTC.

The chain has TRBV28 and TRBJ2-5, with 9 bases lining up with TRBD1. The CDR3 runs 15 residues. The J segment lost 5 bases and the V segment lost 6 bases, leaving 10 bases of the junction unmatched. The germline CDR1 and CDR2 sequences are MDHEN and SYDVKM. CDR3 region: CASSSGTGRLETQYF. The CDR3 DNA follows: TGTGCCAGCAGCTCCGGGACAGGGCGGTTGGAGACCCAGTACTTC.

This chain uses TRBV9 with TRBJ2-7, with no clear D. The CDR3 covers 12 residues. Germline V lookup: CDR1 SGDLS, CDR2 YYNGEE. The V and J ends lost 4 bases and 7 bases respectively, with 12 bases between them. CDR3 DNA: TGTGCCAGCAGCCCCCGGTCAGGTGAGCAGTACTTC. This sequence encodes CASSPRSGEQYF.

The CDR3 DNA is TGCGCCAGCAGTAGGACACCGAACACTGAAGCTTTCTTT. Protein product: CASSRTPNTEAFF. V and J are TRBV5-1 and TRBJ1-1; weak D call: TRBD1 (5 bases). The CDR3 has 13 amino acids. CDR1 is SGHRS, CDR2 YFSETQ, per germline. V shed 5 bases and J shed 1 base, with 9 bases lying between them. The full variable domain, its missing parts supplied by reference TRBV5-1 and TRBJ1-1, is KAGVTQTPRYLIKTRGQQVTLSCSPISGHRSVSWYQQTPGQGLQFLFEYFSETQRNKGNFPGRFSGRQFSNSRSEMNVSTLELGDSALYLCASSRTPNTEAFFGQGTRLTVV.

The rearrangement links TRBV11-2 to TRBJ2-3, with D perhaps TRBD2 (5 bases). V lost 1 base to trimming and J lost 11 bases, with 13 bases between them. From germline, CDR1 is SGHAT and CDR2 FQNNGV. The CDR3 runs 13 residues. The CDR3 is CASSLAGSEGQYF. In nucleotides, the CDR3 is TGTGCCAGCAGCTTAGCTGGTAGCGAAGGGCAGTATTTT.

This chain links TRBV27 with TRBJ2-7, with 9 nucleotides matching TRBD1. CDR3 length: 14 amino acids. CDR1 is MNHEY and CDR2 is SMNVEV in the germline V gene (reference sequence). V dropped 3 bases and J dropped 5; count of bases not matched to a gene: 5. The CDR3 DNA sequence: TGTGCCAGCAGTTTGGGGACAGGGCCCCACGAGCAGTACTTC. This codes for CASSLGTGPHEQYF.

The chain couples TRBV11-1 to TRBJ1-2; D remains ambiguous. V was trimmed by 7 bases and J by 0 bases, leaving 15 bases between them. The CDR3 loop spans 15 amino acids. CDR1 and CDR2 from the germline V gene are SGHAT and FQDESV (reference sequence). The CDR3 DNA reads as TGTGCCAGCACCCCCATCGTGGCACCTAACTATGGCTACACCTTC. This gives the protein CASTPIVAPNYGYTF.

This chain links TRBV5-1 with TRBJ2-5; TRBD2 matches at 8 bases. Losses at the gene ends were 5 bases for V and 2 bases for J; bases not matched to a gene: 5. Germline values: CDR1 SGHRS, CDR2 YFSETQ. CDR3 length: 14 residues. The CDR3 sequence is CASSEGGGQETQYF. The CDR3 coding sequence is TGCGCCAGCAGTGAGGGCGGGGGGCAAGAGACCCAGTACTTC.

The V gene is TRBV5-1, the J gene TRBJ1-2, with TRBD1 matching over 9 bases. Per the germline V gene, CDR1 is SGHRS and CDR2 is YFSETQ. The CDR3 sequence is 15 residues long. J lost 7 bases, V lost 4 bases, and 11 bases had no gene match. The CDR3 loop reads CASSAIGETGGGYTF. For the CDR3, the DNA is TGCGCCAGCAGCGCTATTGGGGAGACAGGGGGTGGCTACACCTTC. Drawing the rest from reference TRBV5-1 and TRBJ1-2, the complete variable domain is KAGVTQTPRYLIKTRGQQVTLSCSPISGHRSVSWYQQTPGQGLQFLFEYFSETQRNKGNFPGRFSGRQFSNSRSEMNVSTLELGDSALYLCASSAIGETGGGYTFGSGTRLTVV.

CDR3 bases: TGTGCCAGCAGCAAAGGAATGGGGCTAGCGGGAGACCACGAGCAGTACTTC. The encoded protein is CASSKGMGLAGDHEQYF. V usage is TRBV21-1 and J usage is TRBJ2-7; the table's D call of TRBD2 was not tested on the DNA. TRBV21-1 is classified as a pseudogene. This CDR3 has 17 residues.

V gene TRBV4-2 combines with J gene TRBJ2-1, with TRBD2 matching 8 bases. CDR1 is LGHNA and CDR2 is YNFKEQ in the germline V gene. V gave up 1 base and J gave up 5 bases; unmatched junction bases: 7. This CDR3 has 16 residues. Written as DNA, the CDR3 is TGTGCCAGCAGCCAAGTAGGCGGACTAGCCCACAATGAGCAGTTCTTC. This sequence encodes CASSQVGGLAHNEQFF.

The chain recombines TRBV5-1 with TRBJ2-6; 8 nucleotides line up with TRBD1. Germline V lookup: CDR1 SGHRS, CDR2 YFSETQ. J lost 0 bases, V lost 0 bases, and 5 bases had no gene match. The CDR3 contains 18 residues. The CDR3, as DNA: TGCGCCAGCAGCTTGGGAGGGACAGGCCCCTCTGGGGCCAACGTCCTGACTTTC. It translates to CASSLGGTGPSGANVLTF.

The V and J genes are TRBV10-3 and TRBJ1-3, with 11 bases that match TRBD1. The CDR3 is made up of 14 amino acids. Looked up from germline, CDR1 is ENHRY and CDR2 is SYGVKD. V was pared by 10 bases and J by 6 bases, with 8 bases of the junction left unmatched. This CDR3 reads CASNRDRGENTIYF. The CDR3 coding sequence is TGTGCCAGCAACCGGGACAGGGGGGAAAACACCATATATTTT.

The V and J genes are TRBV4-1 and TRBJ1-5; TRBD1 aligns across 7 bases. CDR1 and CDR2 (germline): MGHRA, YSYEKL. The CDR3 sequence is 17 residues long. Trimming took 3 bases from V and 3 from J; bases not matched to a gene: 11. This CDR3 reads CASSHDSATGLNQPQHF. The CDR3 nucleotides read TGCGCCAGCAGCCATGACTCCGCGACAGGGCTCAATCAGCCCCAGCATTTT.

The J gene is TRBJ1-3, the V gene TRBV6-6; the D gene is possibly TRBD1 (5 bases). The CDR3 consists of 15 residues. V shed 6 bases and J shed 2 bases, with 14 bases lying between them. Per the germline V gene, CDR1 is MNHNY and CDR2 is SVGAGI (reference sequence). The CDR3 DNA follows: TGTGCCAGCAGGCAACAGGCTCTCCCTGGAAACACCATATATTTT. Translation: CASRQQALPGNTIYF.

The chain couples TRBV11-3 to TRBJ2-5, with 10 bases lining up with TRBD1. With 6 bases clipped from V and 4 bases from J, the junction kept 5 bases outside the gene matches. Germline V gene sequence: CDR1 SGHNT, CDR2 YENEEA. The CDR3 is 14 residues long. In DNA, the CDR3 is TGTGCCAGCAGGACAGGGGGCGAGGCAGAGACCCAGTACTTC. Protein product: CASRTGGEAETQYF.

The CDR3 protein is CASSPRDRGTYEQYF. In nucleotides, the CDR3 is TGTGCCAGCAGCCCCCGGGACAGGGGCACCTACGAGCAGTACTTC. The V call is TRBV9, the J call TRBJ2-7; TRBD1 aligns across 10 bases. The CDR3 totals 15 residues. CDR1 and CDR2 (germline): SGDLS, YYNGEE. The ends lost 4 bases at V and 2 bases at J; junction bases unmatched: 6.

CDR3 sequence reads: CASSLRQGETYGYTF. The DNA for the CDR3 is TGTGCCAGCAGCTTACGACAGGGAGAGACCTATGGCTACACCTTC. This chain connects TRBV11-2 to TRBJ1-2; 7 nucleotides agree with TRBD1. From germline, CDR1 is SGHAT and CDR2 FQNNGV. The CDR3 spans 15 residues. Trimming at V came to 2 bases and at J to 4 bases, leaving 7 bases not matched to a gene.